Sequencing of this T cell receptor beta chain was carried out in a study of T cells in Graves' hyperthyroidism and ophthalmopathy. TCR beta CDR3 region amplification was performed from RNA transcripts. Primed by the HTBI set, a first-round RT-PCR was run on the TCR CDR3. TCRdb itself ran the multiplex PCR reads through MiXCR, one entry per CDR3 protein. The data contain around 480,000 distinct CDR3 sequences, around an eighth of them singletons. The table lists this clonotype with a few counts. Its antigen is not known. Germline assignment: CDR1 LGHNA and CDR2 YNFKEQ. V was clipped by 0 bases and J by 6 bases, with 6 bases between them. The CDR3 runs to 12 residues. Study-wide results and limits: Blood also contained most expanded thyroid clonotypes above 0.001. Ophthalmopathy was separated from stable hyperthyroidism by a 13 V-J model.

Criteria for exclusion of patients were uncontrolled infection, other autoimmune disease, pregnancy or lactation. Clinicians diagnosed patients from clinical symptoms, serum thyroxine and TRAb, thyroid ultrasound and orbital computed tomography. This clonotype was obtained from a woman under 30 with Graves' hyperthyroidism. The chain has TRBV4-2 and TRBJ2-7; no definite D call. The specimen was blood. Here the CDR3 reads CASSQESREQYF. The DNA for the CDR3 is TGTGCCAGCAGCCAAGAATCCCGCGAGCAGTACTTC.